Sequencing of this T cell receptor beta chain was carried out in a study of blood T cells in healthy people across ages. Study context: Template switching picked up about one barcoded beta molecule for each two T cells. Study-level points and caveats: While age rose, TCR beta diversity per million T cells dropped in a roughly linear way. It was the long-lived donors that had more naive CD4+ cells and higher diversity than aged donors.

Germline V gene lookup returns CDR1 MNHNS and CDR2 SASEGT. The CDR3 length is 13 residues. V was trimmed by 8 bases and J by 7 bases, leaving 15 bases between them. In its sample, this clonotype was seen a few times. Its antigen remains unidentified. Primers used in a second PCR of about 6 to 11 cycles were a sample-barcoded 5' primer and a J-beta primer mix. Tags on each cDNA molecule came from a template-switch adaptor with 12 random nucleotides. TCRdb processed the 5' RACE reads anew with MiXCR; each CDR3 protein has one entry. Found here are about 290,000 distinct CDR3 sequences, roughly 26% of them singletons; the top ten hold over 25%.

The sequenced sample was blood. This clonotype was obtained from a woman in her 70s in good health. The chain carries TRBV6-1 and TRBJ2-4, with D perhaps assigned TRBD1 or TRBD2 (5 bases each). The CDR3 coding sequence is TGTGCCAGCCAGACCGGGACCGCTAACATTCAGTACTTC. This gives the protein CASQTGTANIQYF.